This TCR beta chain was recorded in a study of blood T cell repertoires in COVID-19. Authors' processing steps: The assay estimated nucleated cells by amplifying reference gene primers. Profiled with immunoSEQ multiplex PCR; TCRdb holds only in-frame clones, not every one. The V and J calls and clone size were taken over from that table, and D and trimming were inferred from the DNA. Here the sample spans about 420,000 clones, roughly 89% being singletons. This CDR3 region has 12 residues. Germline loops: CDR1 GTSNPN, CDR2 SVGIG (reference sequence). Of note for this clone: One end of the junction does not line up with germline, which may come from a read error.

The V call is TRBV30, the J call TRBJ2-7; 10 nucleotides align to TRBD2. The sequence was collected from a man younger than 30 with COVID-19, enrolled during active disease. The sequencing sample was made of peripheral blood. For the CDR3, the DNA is TGTGCCTGGAGTGCTGGACTAGCGGATTGCTTCTTC. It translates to CAWSAGLADCFF.